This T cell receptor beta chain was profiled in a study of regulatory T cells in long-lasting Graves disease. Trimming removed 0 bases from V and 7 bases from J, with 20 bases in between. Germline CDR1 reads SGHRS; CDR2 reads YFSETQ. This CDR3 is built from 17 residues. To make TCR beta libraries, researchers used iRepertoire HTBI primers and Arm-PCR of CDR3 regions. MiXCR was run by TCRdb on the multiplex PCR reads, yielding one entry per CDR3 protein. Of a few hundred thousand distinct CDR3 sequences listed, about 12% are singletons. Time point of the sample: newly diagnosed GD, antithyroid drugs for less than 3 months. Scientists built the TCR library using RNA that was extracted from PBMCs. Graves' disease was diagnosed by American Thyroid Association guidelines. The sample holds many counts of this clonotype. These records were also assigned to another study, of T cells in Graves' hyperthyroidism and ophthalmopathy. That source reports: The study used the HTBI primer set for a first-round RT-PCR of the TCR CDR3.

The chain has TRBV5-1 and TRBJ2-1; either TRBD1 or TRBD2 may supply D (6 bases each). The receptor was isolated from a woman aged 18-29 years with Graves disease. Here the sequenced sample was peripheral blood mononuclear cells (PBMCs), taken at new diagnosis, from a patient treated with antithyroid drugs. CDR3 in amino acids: CASSLALGRGPGNEQFF. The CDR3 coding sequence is TGCGCCAGCAGCTTGGCCCTCGGTCGGGGGCCAGGGAATGAGCAGTTCTTC.